The 25 T cell receptor beta chains in this list originate from one sample, sequenced in a study of CD8+CD57+ T cells in acquired aplastic anemia. TCR beta VDJ and CDR3 profiling used genomic DNA as template. TCRdb reanalysed the reads using MiXCR and keeps one entry per CDR3 protein. This table holds over 150,000 distinct CDR3 sequences, roughly half found once. The source material was sorted CD4+, CD8+, or CD8+CD57+ T cells (not recorded which) from PBMCs. Receptors originate from a human donor in good health, serving as a control.

This clonotype was seen just once. The rearrangement joins TRBV19 to TRBJ2-7; D might be TRBD1 (5 bases). This CDR3 contains 15 residues. Germline values: CDR1 LNHDA, CDR2 SQIVND (reference sequence). The V end was cut by 9 bases, the J end by 2 bases, with 20 bases between. The CDR3 is CASSSWGQLPYEQYF. In nucleotides, the CDR3 is TGTGCCAGCAGCAGTTGGGGCCAGTTACCCTACGAGCAGTACTTC.

The CDR3 loop is CASKDRRPNSPLHF. For the CDR3, the DNA is TGTGCCAGTAAGGACAGACGTCCGAATTCACCCCTCCACTTT. J is TRBJ1-6 and V is TRBV19, with a tentative D call TRBD1 (6 bases). Between the trimmed V and J ends, which lost 7 bases and 7 bases, there was a span of 14 bases. The CDR3 runs 14 residues. Germline CDR1 LNHDA, CDR2 SQIVND (reference sequence).

On this clonotype: This may arise from a read error, as a much more abundant clone is one base away. Because it lacks the conserved phenylalanine or tryptophan at the end, this CDR3 is likely a read error. The chain carries TRBV6-6 and TRBJ1-1; 10 nucleotides line up with TRBD1. V lost 5 bases, J lost 4 bases, and 10 bases stayed unmatched. The CDR3 has 16 amino acids. Germline values: CDR1 MNHNY, CDR2 SVGAGI (reference sequence). The CDR3 coding sequence is TGTGCCAGCAGTAAACGCGGGACAGGGGAGGGCACTGAAGCTTTCTCT. As protein: CASSKRGTGEGTEAFS.

Regarding this clonotype: One end of the junction fails to match germline, which may point to a read error. The chain uses TRBV7-6 and TRBJ2-2, with D uncertain. Germline V gene lookup returns CDR1 SGHVS and CDR2 FNYEAQ. There are 15 residues in the CDR3. The CDR3: CASSLAPTNTGELFF. For the CDR3, the DNA is TGTGCTAGCAGCTTAGCCCCGACGAACACCGGGGAGCTGTTTTTT.

This clonotype was counted ten times or more. V is TRBV28 and J is TRBJ2-7; 8 bases line up with TRBD1. V trimming: 2 bases; J trimming: 0 bases; junction bases outside the gene matches: 3. CDR1 is MDHEN and CDR2 is SYDVKM in the germline V gene. The CDR3 sequence is 15 residues long. The chain's CDR3 is CASSLRDRHSYEQYF. CDR3 coding DNA: TGTGCCAGCAGTTTAAGGGACAGGCACTCCTACGAGCAGTACTTC. Looking up the rest from reference TRBV28 and TRBJ2-7 gives the full variable domain: DVKVTQSSRYLVKRTGEKVFLECVQDMDHENMFWYRQDPGLGLRLIYFSYDVKMKEKGDIPEGYSVSREKKERFSLILESASTNQTSMYLCASSLRDRHSYEQYFGPGTRLTVT.

This clonotype was seen ten or more times. The chain combines TRBV5-6 with TRBJ2-7, with D unclear. V was cut by 1 base and J by 0 bases, with 17 bases left in between. Germline CDR1 and CDR2: SGHDT and YYEEEE. CDR3 length equals 17 residues. CDR3 sequence reads: CASSLIFSGSSSYEQYF. The CDR3 DNA reads TGTGCCAGCAGCTTGATTTTTTCGGGCAGTAGCTCCTACGAGCAGTACTTC.

The chain uses TRBV25-1 and TRBJ1-2, with a possible D match to TRBD1 (5 bases). V was pared by 3 bases and J by 8 bases, with 19 bases between. Germline CDR1 and CDR2: MGHDK and SYGVNS. There are 15 residues in the CDR3. The CDR3 is CASSDLGTVSGGYTF. The CDR3 nucleotides are TGTGCCAGCAGTGATTTAGGGACTGTCTCGGGCGGCTACACCTTC.

This clonotype occurred many times. DNA for the CDR3: TGTGCCACCAGCAAAAAGCGGGGGGGGAGGAATGAGCAGTTCTTC. It is translated as CATSKKRGGRNEQFF. The chain is built from TRBV15 and TRBJ2-1; 10 nucleotides agree with TRBD2. V trimming: 4 bases; J trimming: 7 bases; junction bases outside the gene matches: 7. The CDR3 consists of 15 residues. In germline, CDR1 is LNHNV, CDR2 YYDKDF (reference sequence).

This clonotype was counted ten times or more. The chain uses TRBV28 and TRBJ2-7, with 7 bases identical to TRBD2. The germline gives CDR1 MDHEN, CDR2 SYDVKM. The CDR3 consists of 15 residues. After removal of 0 bases from V and 5 bases from J, the junction contained 7 bases not matched to a gene. The CDR3 DNA reads TGTGCCAGCAGTTTATGGGCGGGGGTTGGCAACGAGCAGTACTTC. The encoded protein is CASSLWAGVGNEQYF.

This clonotype was counted at least ten times. The V gene is TRBV20-1, the J gene TRBJ2-5; TRBD2 matches at 7 bases. This CDR3 spans 14 amino acids. Losses at the gene ends were 3 bases for V and 6 bases for J; bases not matched to a gene: 10. Germline-derived CDR1 and CDR2 are DFQATT and SNEGSKA (reference sequence). Here the CDR3 DNA reads TGCAGTGCTAGGGGGACTATGAATCCAAAGACCCAGTACTTC. It specifies CSARGTMNPKTQYF.

The CDR3 sequence: CSARGAPGVRNSPLHF. In DNA form, the CDR3 reads TGCAGTGCTAGAGGGGCACCCGGGGTTAGGAATTCACCCCTCCACTTT. This rearrangement joins TRBV20-1 to TRBJ1-6; the D is unclear. V gave up 1 base and J gave up 7 bases, with 17 bases separating them. The CDR3 runs to 16 residues. In germline, CDR1 is DFQATT, CDR2 SNEGSKA (reference sequence).

This clonotype came up many times. This chain uses TRBV6-5 with TRBJ1-1; D gene ambiguous. CDR3 length: 14 residues. Germline V CDR1 and CDR2: MNHEY, SVGAGI. Trimming took off 4 bases at V and 1 base at J, with 10 bases between the two ends. The CDR3 reads CASSFAGSNTEAFF. DNA for the CDR3: TGTGCCAGCAGTTTTGCGGGGTCGAACACTGAAGCTTTCTTT.

The CDR3 protein is CASNAGTGVSGNTIYF. The CDR3 nucleotides read TGCGCCAGCAACGCCGGGACAGGGGTCTCTGGAAACACCATATATTTT. The chain joins TRBV10-2 to TRBJ1-3, with 10 bases that match TRBD1. The junction had 6 bases not matched to a gene; V was cut back by 7 bases and J by 0 bases. The CDR3 sequence is 16 residues long. Germline CDR1 WSHSY, CDR2 SAAADI.

The chain recombines TRBV6-5 with TRBJ2-6; the match to TRBD2 covers 8 bases. Germline V gene data show CDR1 as MNHEY and CDR2 as SVGAGI. The CDR3 consists of 15 residues. Trimming took 5 bases from V and 11 from J; bases not matched to a gene: 11. The CDR3 reads CASSDGGAGTYVLTF. CDR3 nucleotides: TGTGCCAGCAGTGACGGGGGGGCAGGAACCTACGTCCTGACTTTC.

This clonotype was counted at least ten times. The chain links TRBV11-2 to TRBJ2-7; 10 bases are shared with TRBD2. The V and J ends lost 2 bases and 6 bases, in that order; junction bases with no gene match: 4. The CDR3 spans 14 residues. Per germline, CDR1 SGHAT and CDR2 FQNNGV. CDR3 loop: CASSLSSGGREQYF. CDR3 DNA: TGTGCCAGCAGCTTAAGTAGCGGGGGGCGCGAGCAGTACTTC.

The chain employs TRBV25-1 and TRBJ2-3; the match to TRBD2 covers 7 bases. V was clipped by 3 bases and J by 4 bases; unmatched bases: 10. Germline V CDR1 and CDR2: MGHDK, SYGVNS. The CDR3 totals 16 residues. CDR3 sequence reads: CASSEGERGRADTQYF. In DNA form, the CDR3 reads TGTGCCAGCAGTGAGGGGGAGCGGGGAAGAGCAGATACGCAGTATTTT.

With respect to this clonotype: A single base separates this from a much larger clone, so it may be a read error. A read error is likely, as this CDR3 ends without the conserved phenylalanine or tryptophan. This chain uses TRBV6-6 with TRBJ2-6; perhaps TRBD1 as D (6 bases). V was clipped by 2 bases and J by 2 bases, with 10 bases between them. The CDR3 extends over 16 amino acids. CDR1 and CDR2 (germline): MNHNY, SVGAGI (reference sequence). The CDR3 nucleotides read TGTGCCAGCAGTTACCCAACAGGGACTGGGGCCAACGTCCTGACTCTC. It yields the protein CASSYPTGTGANVLTL.

The genes are TRBV2 and TRBJ1-5; D not certain. Per germline, CDR1 SNHLY and CDR2 FYNNEI. The CDR3 sequence is 13 residues long. Trimming removed 3 bases at V and 5 bases at J, with 8 bases between. The CDR3 nucleotides are TGTGCCAGCAGTGACAGGCTGTATCAGCCCCAGCATTTT. The encoded protein is CASSDRLYQPQHF. Complete variable domain (other parts from reference TRBV2 and TRBJ1-5): EPEVTQTPSHQVTQMGQEVILRCVPISNHLYFYWYRQILGQKVEFLVSFYNNEISEKSEIFDDQFSVERPDGSNFTLKIRSTKLEDSAMYFCASSDRLYQPQHFGDGTRLSIL.

Points on this clonotype: Sequence at one end of the junction differs from germline and may be a read error. The chain links TRBV5-1 to TRBJ2-6; maybe TRBD2 (5 bases). Germline CDR1 SGHRS, CDR2 YFSETQ. The CDR3 consists of 12 residues. CDR3 DNA sequence: TGCGCCAGCAGCTCCGGGGTCAACGTCCTGACTTTC. Translating it yields CASSSGVNVLTF.

Details on this clonotype: This could be a read error, since a much larger clone is one nucleotide away. The rearrangement uses TRBV6-5 and TRBJ1-1, with D tentatively TRBD1 (5 bases). The CDR3 has 14 residues. V was shortened by 6 bases and J by 10 bases, with 21 bases between the two germline ends. CDR1 and CDR2 (germline): MNHEY, SVGAGI. The CDR3 DNA is TGTGCCAGCAGCTACGGGTCCGGCTCCACAGGAGCTTTCTTT. Translated, it gives CASSYGSGSTGAFF.

The chain joins TRBV25-1 to TRBJ1-5; D is ambiguous. The V gene lost 8 bases and the J gene lost 1 base, with 9 bases spanning the gap. Per the germline V gene, CDR1 is MGHDK and CDR2 is SYGVNS. There are 13 residues in the CDR3. DNA for the CDR3: TGTGCCAGCGGCGGAGTAAGCAATCAGCCCCAGCATTTT. This encodes CASGGVSNQPQHF.

This clonotype has ten or more counts. The rearrangement joins TRBV27 to TRBJ1-5, with D unclear. Per germline, CDR1 MNHEY and CDR2 SMNVEV (reference sequence). The CDR3 length is 13 residues. Trimming removed 5 bases at V and 7 bases at J, with 12 bases between. The CDR3 DNA reads TGTGCCAGCAGTCCCTTGGTAGGCCAGCCCCAGCATTTT. Protein product: CASSPLVGQPQHF.

The chain carries TRBV19 and TRBJ2-7; possible D gene TRBD2, 5 bases. CDR1 and CDR2 from the germline V gene are LNHDA and SQIVND (reference sequence). V lost 6 bases and J lost 3, with 12 bases in between. The CDR3 sequence is 13 residues long. CDR3 sequence (DNA): TGTGCCAGTAGAGAAAGCGGAGTCTACGAGCAGTACTTC. Protein product: CASRESGVYEQYF.

This chain joins TRBV18 and TRBJ2-7; 7 bases match TRBD1. CDR1 and CDR2 (germline): KGHSH, LQKENI. The CDR3 totals 15 residues. Trimming took 3 bases from V and 3 from J; bases not matched to a gene: 8. The CDR3 region is CASSPATGLVYEQYF. In nucleotides, the CDR3 is TGTGCCAGCTCACCCGCGACAGGGTTGGTCTACGAGCAGTACTTC.

The rearrangement joins TRBV5-6 to TRBJ1-5; 7 bases map to TRBD1. V was clipped by 4 bases and J by 3 bases; unmatched bases: 16. CDR1 and CDR2 (germline): SGHDT, YYEEEE. The CDR3 is made up of 18 amino acids. The CDR3 sequence: CASSPQGPNQKDNQPQHF. For the CDR3, the DNA is TGTGCCAGCAGCCCACAGGGGCCAAATCAAAAAGACAATCAGCCCCAGCATTTT.